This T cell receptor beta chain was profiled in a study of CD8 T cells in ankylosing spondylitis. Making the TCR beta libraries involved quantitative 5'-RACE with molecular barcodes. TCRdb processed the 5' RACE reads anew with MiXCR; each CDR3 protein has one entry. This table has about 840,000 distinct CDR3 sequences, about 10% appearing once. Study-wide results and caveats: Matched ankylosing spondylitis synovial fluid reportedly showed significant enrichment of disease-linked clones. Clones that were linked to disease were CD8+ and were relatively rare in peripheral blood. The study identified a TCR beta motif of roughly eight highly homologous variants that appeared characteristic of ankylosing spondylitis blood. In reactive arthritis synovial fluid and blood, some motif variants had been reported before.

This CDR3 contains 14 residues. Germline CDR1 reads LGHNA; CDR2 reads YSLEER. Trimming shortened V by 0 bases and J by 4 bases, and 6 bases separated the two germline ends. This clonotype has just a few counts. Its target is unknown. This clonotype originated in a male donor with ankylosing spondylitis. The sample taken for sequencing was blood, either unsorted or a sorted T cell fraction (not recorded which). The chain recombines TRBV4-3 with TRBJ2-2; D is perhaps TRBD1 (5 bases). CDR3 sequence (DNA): TGCGCCAGCAGCCAAGATCAGGGCACCGGGGAGCTGTTTTTT. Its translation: CASSQDQGTGELFF.